The 5 T cell receptor beta chains listed next were all sequenced from one sample in a study of OX40 agonist ivuxolimab in advanced cancers. The method was immunoSEQ multiplex PCR; TCRdb's version includes in-frame clones alone and lacks a portion of them. The sample includes around 16,000 clones, 75% to 90% of them seen just once. The material was CD4+ or CD8+ T cells sorted from blood, obtained in a trial of the OX40 agonist ivuxolimab. These receptors were obtained from an adult with an advanced solid tumor such as melanoma, head and neck, liver or kidney cancer.

The J gene is TRBJ2-2, the V gene TRBV9; 8 nucleotides agree with TRBD1. After removal of 4 bases from V and 6 bases from J, the junction contained 8 bases not matched to a gene. This CDR3 has 15 amino acids. Germline CDR1 SGDLS, CDR2 YYNGEE. CDR3 in amino acids: CASSPHRGSAGELFF. In DNA, the CDR3 is TGTGCCAGCAGCCCGCACAGGGGGTCAGCCGGGGAGCTGTTTTTT.

J is TRBJ2-1 and V is TRBV5-1; weak D call: TRBD1 (6 bases). CDR1 SGHRS and CDR2 YFSETQ come from the germline V gene. There are 14 residues in the CDR3. V lost 4 bases and J 7 bases, leaving 15 bases between the germline ends. This CDR3 is CASSRTSQGNEQFF. Written as DNA, the CDR3 is TGCGCCAGCAGCCGGACAAGCCAGGGGAATGAGCAGTTCTTC.

The chain is built from TRBV30 and TRBJ2-7; D not resolved. The CDR3 totals 14 residues. The germline V and J ends were trimmed by 3 bases and 4 bases, with 16 bases remaining between them. Looked up from germline, CDR1 is GTSNPN and CDR2 is SVGIG (reference sequence). The CDR3: CAWSPGPKSYEQYF. The CDR3 DNA reads as TGTGCCTGGAGCCCGGGTCCCAAGTCTTACGAGCAGTACTTC.

The chain is built from TRBV5-5 and TRBJ1-1; 7 bases agree with TRBD1. Germline CDR1 is SGHKS and CDR2 is YYEKEE (reference sequence). Trimming removed 4 bases from V and 1 base from J; junction bases left unmatched: 10. The CDR3 contains 16 residues. The CDR3 loop is CASSDGTEDPNTEAFF. CDR3 bases: TGTGCCAGCAGCGATGGGACAGAGGACCCGAACACTGAAGCTTTCTTT. The variable domain in full, with the rest retrieved from reference TRBV5-5 and TRBJ1-1, is DAGVTQSPTHLIKTRGQQVTLRCSPISGHKSVSWYQQVLGQGPQFIFQYYEKEERGRGNFPDRFSARQFPNYSSELNVNALLLGDSALYLCASSDGTEDPNTEAFFGQGTRLTVV.

V is TRBV6-6 and J is TRBJ2-3; 7 nucleotides align to TRBD2. The CDR3 is 15 amino acids. The V gene end was trimmed by 8 bases and the J gene end by 2 bases; junction bases not matched to a gene: 10. CDR1 is MNHNY, CDR2 SVGAGI, per germline (reference sequence). CDR3 residues: CASGSSGSPTDTQYF. CDR3 nucleotide sequence: TGTGCCAGCGGTTCTAGCGGTTCTCCCACAGATACGCAGTATTTT.